This T cell receptor (beta chain) was obtained from a study of PD-1 blockade in classical Hodgkin lymphoma. Study-wide background: Intravenous nivolumab at 3 mg/kg was given to patients every 2 weeks. Study-wide findings and caveats: Initiation of nivolumab under 1 year after ASCT led to exclusion of patients. Complete responders entered with baseline diversity on par with newly diagnosed patients, the results showed.

Clones were read by immunoSEQ multiplex PCR, and TCRdb kept only the in-frame ones, dropping some. The table has approximately 80,000 clones, about nine tenths seen once. Per the germline V gene, CDR1 is MNHEY and CDR2 is SMNVEV (reference sequence). This CDR3 spans 14 amino acids. The V and J ends lost 5 bases and 4 bases respectively, with 15 bases between them. About this clone: Its antigen is unknown.

There was relapse after autologous stem cell transplantation in every patient, and there was variation in brentuximab vedotin exposure. Under best response, outcomes were complete response, partial response or progressive disease. This TCR came from a human donor with classical Hodgkin lymphoma. The chain joins TRBV27 to TRBJ2-7; D uncertain. This specimen was peripheral blood mononuclear cells (PBMCs), taken at baseline. The DNA for the CDR3 is TGTGCCAGCAGTGAATCCCACCGGTCTTACGAGCAGTACTTC. As protein: CASSESHRSYEQYF.